One sample yielded the 14 T cell receptor beta chains listed below, sequenced in a study of CXCR3-negative and CXCR3-positive naive CD8 T cells. Study results and limitations: More hydrophobic TRB CDR3s were found in CXCR3-positive naive cells than in CXCR3-negative naive cells.

Their antigens are not known. It was by 5' RACE with UMI labels that the TRB cDNA libraries were prepared. For each CDR3 protein, TCRdb gives one entry from its re-call of the 5' RACE reads, without DNA. Its clone listing holds 75,000 to 100,000 distinct CDR3 sequences. The sequenced sample was naive CXCR3+ CD8+ T cells from blood. Subset in this sample: CD45RO-CCR7+CD27+CD95- naive CD8+ T cells expressing CXCR3 (TNR3+). The source is a human donor in good health. Some clones in this sample may be carry-over from other donors' samples.

V is TRBV7-9 and J is TRBJ2-7. This CDR3 spans 14 amino acids. Looked up from germline, CDR1 is SEHNR and CDR2 is FQNEAQ (reference sequence). CDR3 sequence: CASSLEVSAYEQYF.

CDR3 loop: CASSQTGTGYTGELFF. The V call is TRBV3-1, the J call TRBJ2-2; absent DNA, TCRdb's TRBD1 call cannot be checked. The CDR3 covers 16 residues. Germline V gene data show CDR1 as LGHDT and CDR2 as YNNKEL (reference sequence).

V gene TRBV27 combines with J gene TRBJ2-1. Per germline, CDR1 MNHEY and CDR2 SMNVEV (reference sequence). CDR3 size: 15 residues. This CDR3 reads CASSPAGGSYNEQFF.

The J gene is TRBJ2-2, the V gene TRBV28; TCRdb's D call of TRBD1 is untestable without DNA. Germline CDR1 reads MDHEN; CDR2 reads SYDVKM. CDR3 length: 16 residues. The chain's CDR3 is CASSSYRQGSTGELFF.

This chain joins TRBV13 and TRBJ1-2; absent DNA, TCRdb's TRBD1 call cannot be checked. From germline, CDR1 is PRHDT and CDR2 FYEKMQ (reference sequence). This CDR3 has 15 residues. The CDR3 is CASSFTGGEGDGYTF. Based on the CDR3 plus reference TRBV13 and TRBJ1-2, the full variable domain is AAGVIQSPRHLIKEKRETATLKCYPIPRHDTVYWYQQGPGQDPQFLISFYEKMQSDKGSIPDRFSAQQFSDYHSELNMSSLELGDSALYFCASSFTGGEGDGYTFGSGTRLTVV.

The chain employs TRBV6-1 and TRBJ1-1. The CDR3 consists of 12 residues. CDR1 is MNHNS and CDR2 is SASEGT in the germline V gene. The CDR3 protein is CASRVSDTEAFF.

The rearrangement joins TRBV6-6 to TRBJ2-3; no DNA is available, so the TRBD1 call from TCRdb remains unchecked. CDR1 MNHNY and CDR2 SVGAGI come from the germline V gene (reference sequence). The CDR3 totals 16 residues. This chain's CDR3 is CASSYSGDPSTDTLYF.

This chain's CDR3 is CASSFLTRRGEKLFF. The chain links TRBV28 to TRBJ1-4; TCRdb proposes TRBD1, but this gene call is untestable without DNA. Germline V gene sequence: CDR1 MDHEN, CDR2 SYDVKM. The CDR3 is 15 residues long.

The V gene is TRBV7-2, the J gene TRBJ1-1; without DNA, the TCRdb call of TRBD1 cannot be checked. In germline, CDR1 is SGHTA, CDR2 FQGNSA. The CDR3 loop spans 14 amino acids. This CDR3 reads CASSFIGGHNEAFF.

The chain uses TRBV6-5 and TRBJ2-3; TCRdb calls TRBD2, which cannot be checked without DNA. The length of the CDR3 is 16 residues. Per germline, CDR1 MNHEY and CDR2 SVGAGI. This CDR3 is CASSYGPERVTDTQYF.

The chain uses TRBV12-3 or TRBV12-4 and TRBJ2-7; as DNA is missing, the TRBD2 call by TCRdb cannot be tested. CDR3 length equals 14 residues. CDR3 sequence: CASSLGLRSYEQYF.

V is TRBV6-2 or TRBV6-3 and J is TRBJ2-2. Germline CDR1 MNHEY, CDR2 SVGEGT. CDR3 length: 11 residues. The CDR3 loop reads CASTLDGELFF.

The CDR3: CSFLPGQGINEQFF. The chain couples TRBV29-1 to TRBJ2-1; lacking DNA, the TRBD1 call made by TCRdb goes unchecked. Germline V gene lookup returns CDR1 SQVTM and CDR2 ANQGSEA. This CDR3 is 14 amino acids long.

V usage is TRBV19 and J usage is TRBJ2-1; TCRdb proposes TRBD1, but this gene call is untestable without DNA. This CDR3 is 16 amino acids long. Germline loops: CDR1 LNHDA, CDR2 SQIVND (reference sequence). CDR3 region: CASSQTGGLPFNEQFF.